This TCR beta chain was observed in a study of blood T cell repertoires in COVID-19 (TCRdb year 2020). Concerning the study at large: Samples covering the acute and convalescent phases of COVID-19 were provided by collaborators in the United States, Italy and Spain. The prospective study material was composed of cDNA or gDNA derived from T cells, B-cell-depleted T cells, or PBMCs. The dataset comprised deeply sampled blood TCRbeta repertoires from subjects exposed to, actively infected with, or recovered from COVID-19. The samples were drawn from the first 160 participants of the ongoing ImmuneRACE study and from 950 to 1,500 subjects provided by 6 global collaborators. Where available, HLA class I and class II types were obtained from metadata supplied by the sample provider rather than from assay-based typing. A de-identified subject ID, COVID-19 status, age in years and sex were almost always included in the sample metadata. The repertoires were released in a freely available public database intended as a resource for research on the immune response to SARS-CoV-2. Paper-wide results and their limitations: How much clinical and demographic metadata was included differed by source and by participant, and the metadata was provided uncurated.

This clone was seen only a few times. Its antigen remains unidentified. No much larger clone exists at a distance of one base, and base qualities are not known. TCRbeta CDR3 regions were amplified from genomic DNA by means of the immunoSEQ Assay, a bias-controlled multiplex PCR. Turning to the authors' computational methods: The number of nucleated cells in each sample was estimated by amplification of reference gene primers within the assay. To quantify the absolute abundance of each unique TCRbeta CDR3 rearrangement, sequence reads were collapsed and filtered. For each sample, productive Simpson clonality was calculated by taking the square root of Simpson's diversity index across productive rearrangements. TCRdb holds this immuneACCESS table with in-frame rearrangements only. Some clones are missing; in checked studies, unresolved V genes explain under half, and the rest has no known cause. That table is the source of V, J and clone size, and D and trimming were worked out from the DNA. The sample has 65,000 to 80,000 clones on record, approximately 91% of them singletons. Approximately 3% of the sample is in the top ten clones.

Whole blood was collected in K2EDTA tubes by collaborating institutions according to the institutions' own protocols. Collaborator samples were shipped for TCRbeta analysis as frozen whole blood, isolated PBMCs, or DNA extracted from either sample type. The germline V gene (reference sequence) provides CDR1 SEHNR and CDR2 FQNEAQ. The CDR3 goes from the cysteine to the phenylalanine over 14 residues. Only CDR3 DNA is held: 42 bases, read in frame from base 1. V lost 3 bases and J lost 3 bases; the stretch between them is 11 bases long. The sequence was obtained from an older man with active or convalescent COVID-19. The chain links TRBV7-9 with TRBJ1-1; possibly the D gene is TRBD1, per 5 matching bases. The sequencing sample was made of peripheral blood. Here the CDR3 is given as CASSFRDWDTEAFF. The DNA reads TGTGCCAGCAGCTTCCGGGACTGGGACACTGAAGCTTTCTTT. When the CDR3 is completed using the reference TRBV7-9 and TRBJ1-1 genes on either side, the full variable domain is DTGVSQNPRHKITKRGQNVTFRCDPISEHNRLYWYRQTLGQGPEFLTYFQNEAQLEKSRLLSDRFSAERPKGSFSTLEIQRTEQGDSAMYLCASSFRDWDTEAFFGQGTRLTVV.